This T cell receptor (beta chain) was documented in a study of blood T cell repertoires in COVID-19. About the study: Specimens from acute and convalescent COVID-19 originated in the United States, Italy and Spain. T cells, B-cell-depleted T cells, or PBMCs provided the cDNA or gDNA that served as material.

Germline CDR1 reads SGHTA; CDR2 reads FQGNSA. The germline V and J ends were trimmed by 3 bases and 7 bases, with 7 bases remaining between them. CDR3 length: 12 residues. Generated by immunoSEQ multiplex PCR, the TCRdb table keeps only in-frame clones and is missing some. In the table there are around 150,000 clones, about 81% of which are singletons. Sequencing used peripheral blood. V and J are TRBV7-2 and TRBJ2-1; D is perhaps TRBD1 (5 bases). The origin of this receptor is a human donor in a cohort sampled during active COVID-19. This CDR3 reads CASSFPGNEQFF. The CDR3 region has the DNA TGTGCCAGCAGCTTTCCAGGGAATGAGCAGTTCTTC.